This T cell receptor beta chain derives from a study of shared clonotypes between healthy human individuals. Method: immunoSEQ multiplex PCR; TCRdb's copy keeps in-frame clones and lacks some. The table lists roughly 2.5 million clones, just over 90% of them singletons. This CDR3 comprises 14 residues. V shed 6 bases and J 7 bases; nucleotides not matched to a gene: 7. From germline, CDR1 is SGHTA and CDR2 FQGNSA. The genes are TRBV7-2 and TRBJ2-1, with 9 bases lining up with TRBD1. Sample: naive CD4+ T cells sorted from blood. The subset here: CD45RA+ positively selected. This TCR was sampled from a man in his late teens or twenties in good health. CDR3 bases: TGTGCCAGCAGACGACAGGGGGAGAAGAATGAGCAGTTCTTC. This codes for CASRRQGEKNEQFF.